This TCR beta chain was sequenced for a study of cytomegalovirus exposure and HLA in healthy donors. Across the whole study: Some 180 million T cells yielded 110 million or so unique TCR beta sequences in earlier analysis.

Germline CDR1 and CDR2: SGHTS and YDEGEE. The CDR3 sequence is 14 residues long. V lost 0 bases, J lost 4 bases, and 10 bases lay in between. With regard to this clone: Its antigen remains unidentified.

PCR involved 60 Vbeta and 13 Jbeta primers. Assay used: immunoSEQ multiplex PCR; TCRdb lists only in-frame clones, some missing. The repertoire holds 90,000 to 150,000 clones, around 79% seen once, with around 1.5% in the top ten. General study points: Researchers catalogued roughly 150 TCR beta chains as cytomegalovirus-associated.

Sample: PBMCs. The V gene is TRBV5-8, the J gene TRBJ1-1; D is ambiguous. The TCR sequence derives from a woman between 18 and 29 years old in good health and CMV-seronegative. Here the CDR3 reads CASSLGGPTTEAFF. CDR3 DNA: TGTGCCAGCAGCTTGGGAGGGCCAACCACTGAAGCTTTCTTT.